Listed below are T cell receptor beta chains from one sample, sequenced in a study of blood T cells in healthy people across ages. TCRdb processed the 5' RACE reads anew with MiXCR; each CDR3 protein has one entry. Altogether approximately 1.5 million distinct CDR3 sequences are present, roughly 32% being singletons, with the ten largest covering roughly 10%. Sequencing input: blood. Source of these receptors: a woman in her thirties in good health. The CDR3 runs from the conserved cysteine through the conserved F or W. D genes are given only for firm matches. Expanded clones get a size class; other rows say once, few or many, or leave the size out.

.	TRBJ2-3	TRBV7-3	.	TGTGCCAGCAGCCACGCCGTCGGTTCCCCTAGCACAGATACGCAGTATTTT	CASSHAVGSPSTDTQYF
few	TRBJ2-5	TRBV5-1	TRBD1	TGCGCCAGCAGCTGGGGACAGGGGACAGGGGAGACCCAGTACTTC	CASSWGQGTGETQYF
few	TRBJ2-7	TRBV5-6	TRBD1	TGTGCCAGCAGCTTGGAACAGGGGGCGCGGACCTACGAGCAGTACTTC	CASSLEQGARTYEQYF
.	TRBJ2-1	TRBV6-5	TRBD2	TGTGCCAGCAGGACTAGCGGAAACTACAATGAGCAGTTCTTC	CASRTSGNYNEQFF
few	TRBJ2-7	TRBV18	.	TGTGCCAGCTCACCACCAATCGAGCAGTACTTC	CASSPPIEQYF
.	TRBJ2-7	TRBV4-1	.	TGCGCCAGCAGCCAAGATCCGGGGGACATGGGATTCGAGCAGTACTTC	CASSQDPGDMGFEQYF
.	TRBJ2-3	TRBV4-1	.	TGCGCCAGCAGGGCGGGCTTCCTAACGAGCACAGATACGCAGTATTTT	CASRAGFLTSTDTQYF
.	TRBJ1-5	TRBV5-5	.	TGTGCCAGCAGCCCGGACAGAGGGGTCAGTCAGCCCCAGCATTTT	CASSPDRGVSQPQHF
few	TRBJ2-7	TRBV4-1	.	TGCGCCAGCAGCCAAGATGTTGGAGGGGGACACTACGAGCAGTACTTC	CASSQDVGGGHYEQYF
few	TRBJ2-7	TRBV21-1	.	TGTGCCAGCTGTCCTGGCAGGGGAGGCGAGCAGTACTTC	CASCPGRGGEQYF
many	TRBJ1-2	TRBV25-1	.	TGTGCCAGCAGTGACGGGACGTATGGCTACACCTTC	CASSDGTYGYTF
many	TRBJ2-3	TRBV4-2	TRBD2	TGTGCCAGCAGCCAGAGCGATCTAGCGGGGGGGGTGGATACGCAGTATTTT	CASSQSDLAGGVDTQYF
few	TRBJ2-3	TRBV6-1	TRBD2	TGTGCCAGCAGTGCAGCGGGGGGGATCACAGATACGCAGTATTTT	CASSAAGGITDTQYF
few	TRBJ1-1	TRBV10-3	.	TGTGCCATCAGTGAGTCGACATCCTCCCGTTCTTTCTTT	CAISESTSSRSFF
few	TRBJ2-3	TRBV24-1	.	TGTGCCACCAGTGATTCCTGGACAGCCTTTGGGGATACGCAGTATTTT	CATSDSWTAFGDTQYF
few	TRBJ1-5	TRBV28	TRBD1	TGTGCCAGCAGGGAACCCGGGACAGCTGGTCAGCCCCAGCATTTT	CASREPGTAGQPQHF
few	TRBJ2-7	TRBV6-5	TRBD2	TGTGCCAGCAGTTACTCTATTAGCGGGAGTACCCCCTACGAGCAGTACTTC	CASSYSISGSTPYEQYF
.	TRBJ1-1	TRBV15	.	TGTGCCACCAGCAGAGAGGGGGTGGCAGGGTTGCCGGCTTTCTTT	CATSREGVAGLPAFF
.	TRBJ2-7	TRBV20-1	TRBD1	TGCAGTGCTAAGGCAGGGGGCGGATACGAGCAGTACTTC	CSAKAGGGYEQYF
.	TRBJ2-4	TRBV12-3/TRBV12-4	.	TGTGCCAGCAGTCCCTCTAGGCTAGCCAAAAACATTCAGTACTTC	CASSPSRLAKNIQYF
.	TRBJ2-7	TRBV20-1	.	TGCAGTGCTGGAGGCCCCGGGATCTCCTACGAGCAGTACTTC	CSAGGPGISYEQYF
once	TRBJ2-7	TRBV29-1	.	TGCAGCGTTGAAGGAACAGGCTGCGAGCAGTACTTC	CSVEGTGCEQYF
.	TRBJ2-2	TRBV28	TRBD1	TGTGCCAGCAGTTTCATTGACAGGGGCAACACCGGGGAGCTGTTTTTT	CASSFIDRGNTGELFF
few	TRBJ2-5	TRBV20-1	TRBD2	TGCAGTGTTGGAGCGGGAGGAGTTGGAGAGACCCAGTACTTC	CSVGAGGVGETQYF
.	TRBJ1-2	TRBV14	TRBD1	TGTGCCAGCAGCCAGGGACCGGGACAGAGCACGTTGGGCTACACCTTC	CASSQGPGQSTLGYTF
.	TRBJ2-7	TRBV7-3	.	TGTGCCAGCAGCTTAATTAATGGGGAGCAGTACTTC	CASSLINGEQYF
.	TRBJ2-7	TRBV7-8	.	TGTGCCAGCGGCCGGGTATCGAGGTACGAGCAGTACTTC	CASGRVSRYEQYF
.	TRBJ2-3	TRBV5-4	TRBD1	TGTGCCAGCAGAGCTTCAGGGGGAACAGATACGCAGTATTTT	CASRASGGTDTQYF
.	TRBJ1-6	TRBV27	.	TGTGCCAGCACCACCAGACCCTATAATTCACCCCTCCACTTT	CASTTRPYNSPLHF
.	TRBJ2-4	TRBV3-1	.	TGTGCCAGCAGCCAAGGAAAGGGAGCCAAAAACATTCAGTACTTC	CASSQGKGAKNIQYF
few	TRBJ2-1	TRBV27	TRBD2	TGTGCCAGCAGTTTCCTCTTTAGCGGGGGGGCTCCCCTGAACAATGAGCAGTTCTTC	CASSFLFSGGAPLNNEQFF
.	TRBJ1-2	TRBV20-1	.	TGCAGTGCTAGAGGCGGGGACTACGGATATGGCTACACCTTC	CSARGGDYGYGYTF
.	TRBJ2-1	TRBV3-1	TRBD1	TGTGCCAGCAGCCAAACGTGGGGGACAGGGAATGAGCAGTTCTTC	CASSQTWGTGNEQFF
.	TRBJ2-3	TRBV5-1	.	TGCGCCAGCAGCTTGGAGGGCCCCACGCGGTATTTT	CASSLEGPTRYF
few	TRBJ2-5	TRBV28	TRBD2	TGTGCCAGCAGCAAAAATCTAGCGGATCAAGAGACCCAGTACTTC	CASSKNLADQETQYF
.	TRBJ1-1	TRBV2	TRBD1	TGTGCCAGCAGCCCCCAGGGGGCGCGGACTGAAGCTTTCTTT	CASSPQGARTEAFF
few	TRBJ2-7	TRBV3-1	TRBD2	TGTGCCAGCAGCCGGTGGCTAGCGGGAGCTTCCTCCTACGAGCAGTACTTC	CASSRWLAGASSYEQYF
.	TRBJ2-3	TRBV28	.	TGTGCCAGCATTCCCTCCCCGGGGGGCTCTAGCACAGATACGCAGTATTTT	CASIPSPGGSSTDTQYF
.	TRBJ2-2	TRBV3-1	TRBD2	TGTGCCAGCAGCCCAGGAACTAGCGAAATTGCCGGGGAGCTGTTTTTT	CASSPGTSEIAGELFF
.	TRBJ2-7	TRBV7-9	.	TGTGCCGGCAGCTACGGGGGATCCTACGAGCAGTACTTC	CAGSYGGSYEQYF
.	TRBJ2-5	TRBV10-3	.	TGTGCCATCAGTGACAGCTTAAGGCCCTACGGGCAGTACTTC	CAISDSLRPYGQYF
.	TRBJ1-2	TRBV12-3/TRBV12-4	TRBD1	TGTGCCAGCAGTTTAGGGGGGGGACAGGCGTATGGCTACACCTTC	CASSLGGGQAYGYTF
few	TRBJ2-7	TRBV10-3	TRBD2	TGTGCCTCGACCCCGGGACTAGCTTCCGAGCAGTACTTC	CASTPGLASEQYF